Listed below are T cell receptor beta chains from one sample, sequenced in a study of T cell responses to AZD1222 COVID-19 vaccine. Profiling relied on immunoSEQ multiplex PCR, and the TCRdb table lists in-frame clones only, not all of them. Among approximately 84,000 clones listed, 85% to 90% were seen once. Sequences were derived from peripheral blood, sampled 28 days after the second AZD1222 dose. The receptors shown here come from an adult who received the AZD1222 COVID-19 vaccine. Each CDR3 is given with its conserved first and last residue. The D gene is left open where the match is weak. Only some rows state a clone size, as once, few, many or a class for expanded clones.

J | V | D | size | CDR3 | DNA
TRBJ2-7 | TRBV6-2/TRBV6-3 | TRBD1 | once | CASSTRQGLSSYEQYF | TGTGCCAGCAGTACAAGACAGGGTCTGAGCTCCTACGAGCAGTACTTC
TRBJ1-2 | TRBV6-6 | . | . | CASSYPGPRGDGYTF | TGTGCCAGCAGTTACCCAGGGCCCCGAGGGGATGGCTACACCTTC
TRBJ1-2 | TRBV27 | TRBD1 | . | CASRGQGAYGYTF | TGTGCCAGCAGGGGACAGGGCGCCTATGGCTACACCTTC
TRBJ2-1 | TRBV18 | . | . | CASSPRTLTSDGNEQFF | TGTGCCAGCTCACCAAGGACTCTAACGAGCGATGGTAATGAGCAGTTCTTC
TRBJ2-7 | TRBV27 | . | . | CASSHPGVEQYF | TGTGCCAGCAGTCACCCCGGGGTGGAGCAGTACTTC
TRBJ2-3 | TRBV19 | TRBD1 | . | CASSFLQGAGDTQYF | TGTGCCAGTAGCTTCCTACAGGGGGCTGGAGATACGCAGTATTTT
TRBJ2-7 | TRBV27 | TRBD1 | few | CASSLSTGTGNAYEQYF | TGTGCCAGCAGTTTATCGACCGGGACAGGCAATGCCTACGAGCAGTACTTC
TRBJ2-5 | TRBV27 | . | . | CASRGEETQYF | TGTGCCAGCAGAGGGGAAGAGACCCAGTACTTC
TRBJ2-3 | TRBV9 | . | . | CASSEGEGEVDTQYF | TGTGCCAGCAGCGAGGGGGAAGGGGAAGTAGATACGCAGTATTTT
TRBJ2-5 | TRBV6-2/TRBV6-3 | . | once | CASSYFTPGVETQYF | TGTGCCAGCAGTTACTTCACCCCGGGAGTAGAGACCCAGTACTTC
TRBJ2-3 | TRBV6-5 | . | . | CASSSHPSTDTQYF | TGTGCCAGCAGCTCGCATCCTAGCACAGATACGCAGTATTTT
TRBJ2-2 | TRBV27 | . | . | CASRTTLNTGELFF | TGTGCCAGCAGGACGACACTGAACACCGGGGAGCTGTTTTTT
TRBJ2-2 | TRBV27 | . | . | CASSRLLVGTGELFF | TGTGCCAGCAGCAGACTCCTGGTGGGCACCGGGGAGCTGTTTTTT
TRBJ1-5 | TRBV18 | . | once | CASSPLSGTDQPQHF | TGTGCCAGCTCTCCCCTCTCGGGCACGGATCAGCCCCAGCATTTT
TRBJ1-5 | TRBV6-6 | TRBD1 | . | CATSDRGLEPQHF | TGTGCCACTTCTGACAGGGGGCTTGAGCCCCAGCATTTT
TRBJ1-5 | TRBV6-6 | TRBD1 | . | CASSYSAGQGYQPQHF | TGTGCCAGCAGTTACTCAGCGGGACAGGGCTACCAGCCCCAGCATTTT
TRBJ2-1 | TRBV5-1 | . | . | CASSLGAWTDNEQFF | TGCGCCAGCAGCTTGGGAGCCTGGACAGACAATGAGCAGTTCTTC
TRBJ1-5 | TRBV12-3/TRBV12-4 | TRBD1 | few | CASAGGEGQPQHF | TGTGCCAGCGCAGGGGGCGAGGGTCAGCCCCAGCATTTT
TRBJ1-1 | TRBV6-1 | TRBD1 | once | CASSEVTGDEAFF | TGTGCCAGCAGTGAAGTTACAGGGGATGAAGCTTTCTTT
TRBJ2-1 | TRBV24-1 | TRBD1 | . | CATSGDRGYNEQFF | TGTGCCACCAGTGGTGACAGGGGCTACAATGAGCAGTTCTTC
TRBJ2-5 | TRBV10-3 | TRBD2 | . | CAISEFSGRAKETQYF | TGTGCCATCAGTGAGTTTAGCGGGAGGGCCAAGGAGACCCAGTACTTC
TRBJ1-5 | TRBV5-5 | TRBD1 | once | CASSLGPQGGDQPQHF | TGTGCCAGCAGCTTGGGCCCACAGGGGGGAGATCAGCCCCAGCATTTT
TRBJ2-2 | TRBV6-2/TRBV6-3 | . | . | CASSPGTTGELFF | TGTGCCAGCAGTCCAGGAACCACCGGGGAGCTGTTTTTT
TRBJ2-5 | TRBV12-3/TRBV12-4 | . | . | CASSVTRETQYF | TGTGCCAGCAGCGTCACTAGAGAGACCCAGTACTTC
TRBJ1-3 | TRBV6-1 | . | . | CASRGPGNTIYF | TGTGCCAGTCGGGGGCCTGGAAACACCATATATTTT
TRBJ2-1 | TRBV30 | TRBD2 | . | CAWSVISGILNEQFF | TGTGCCTGGAGTGTGATTAGCGGGATTTTGAATGAGCAGTTCTTC
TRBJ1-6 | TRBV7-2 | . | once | CASSSWGGGSPLHF | TGTGCCAGCAGCTCCTGGGGGGGAGGGTCGCCCCTCCACTTT
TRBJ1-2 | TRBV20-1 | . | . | CSASDPGAGYGYTF | TGCAGTGCTAGTGATCCAGGGGCTGGCTATGGCTACACCTTC
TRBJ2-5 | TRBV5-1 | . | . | CASSARRLSGLVGPQETQYF | TGCGCCAGCAGCGCTCGGCGTCTATCGGGCCTCGTAGGCCCACAAGAGACCCAGTACTTC
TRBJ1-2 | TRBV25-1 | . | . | CASSESGPFGYTF | TGTGCCAGCAGTGAATCAGGGCCTTTTGGCTACACCTTC
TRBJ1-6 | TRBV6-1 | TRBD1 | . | CASCEGPDRVGSPLHF | TGTGCCAGCTGTGAAGGACCCGACAGGGTCGGTTCACCCCTCCACTTT
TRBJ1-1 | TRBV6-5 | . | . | CASSFLRTVNTEAFF | TGTGCCAGCAGCTTTCTGAGGACAGTGAACACTGAAGCTTTCTTT
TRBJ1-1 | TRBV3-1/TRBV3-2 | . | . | CASSQGPGVGAFF | TGTGCCAGCAGCCAAGGTCCTGGCGTTGGGGCTTTCTTT
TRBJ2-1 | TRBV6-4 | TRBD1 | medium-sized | CASSDGTGGNEQFF | TGTGCCAGCAGTGACGGGACAGGGGGCAATGAGCAGTTCTTC
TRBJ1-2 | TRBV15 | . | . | CATSLTNDYGYTF | TGTGCCACCAGCCTGACCAACGACTATGGCTACACCTTC
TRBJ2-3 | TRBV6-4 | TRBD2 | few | CASSDGLAGGKDTQYF | TGTGCCAGCAGTGACGGACTAGCGGGGGGGAAGGATACGCAGTATTTT
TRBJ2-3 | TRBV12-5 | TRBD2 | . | CASGLGTLAGGTDTQYF | TGTGCTAGTGGTTTGGGAACCTTAGCGGGGGGGACAGATACGCAGTATTTT
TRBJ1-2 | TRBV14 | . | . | CASSPRGNKEGFTF | TGTGCCAGCAGCCCCAGAGGCAACAAGGAGGGGTTCACCTTC
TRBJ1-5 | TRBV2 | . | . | CASGYEGAEEQPQHF | TGTGCCAGCGGGTACGAAGGGGCGGAAGAGCAGCCCCAGCATTTT
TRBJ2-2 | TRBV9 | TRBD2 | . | CASSAGGANTGELFF | TGTGCCAGCAGCGCCGGGGGGGCAAACACCGGGGAGCTGTTTTTT
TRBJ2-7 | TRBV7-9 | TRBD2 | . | CASTRTGGTYEQYF | TGTGCCAGCACCCGTACGGGAGGGACCTACGAGCAGTACTTC
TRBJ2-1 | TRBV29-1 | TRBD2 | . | CSVGTSGRHSYNEQFF | TGCAGCGTCGGGACTAGCGGGAGGCATTCCTACAATGAGCAGTTCTTC
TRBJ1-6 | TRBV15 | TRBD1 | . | CATSRDRQGYSPLHF | TGTGCCACCAGCAGAGATAGACAGGGGTACTCACCCCTCCACTTT
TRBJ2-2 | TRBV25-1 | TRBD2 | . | CASSATSGGTNTGELFF | TGTGCCAGCAGTGCGACTAGCGGGGGGACCAACACCGGGGAGCTGTTTTTT
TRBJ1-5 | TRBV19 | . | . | CASRGAWGTTLSNQPQHF | TGTGCCAGTAGGGGCGCGTGGGGCACTACGTTGAGCAATCAGCCCCAGCATTTT
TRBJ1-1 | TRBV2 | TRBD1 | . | CASTGQGGTEAFF | TGTGCCAGCACGGGACAGGGTGGGACTGAAGCTTTCTTT
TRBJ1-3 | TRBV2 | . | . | CASSVGSGNTIYF | TGTGCCAGCAGTGTGGGATCTGGAAACACCATATATTTT
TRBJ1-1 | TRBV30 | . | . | CAWRITSVTEAFF | TGTGCCTGGAGGATAACAAGCGTCACTGAAGCTTTCTTT
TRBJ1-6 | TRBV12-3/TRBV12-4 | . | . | CASSGSGAKPLHF | TGTGCCAGCAGCGGGAGTGGGGCTAAACCCCTCCACTTT
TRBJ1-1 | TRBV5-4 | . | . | CASSPGLTPEAFF | TGTGCCAGCAGCCCGGGACTCACACCCGAAGCTTTCTTT
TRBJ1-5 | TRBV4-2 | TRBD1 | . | CASSQRTTGGAGQPQHF | TGTGCCAGCAGCCAAAGAACCACAGGGGGCGCAGGTCAGCCCCAGCATTTT
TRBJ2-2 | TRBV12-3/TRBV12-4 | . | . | CASSLGVTGELFF | TGTGCCAGCAGTTTAGGGGTTACCGGGGAGCTGTTTTTT
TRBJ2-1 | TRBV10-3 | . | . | CAISRQEGLSYNEQFF | TGTGCCATCTCCCGGCAGGAAGGTCTTTCCTACAATGAGCAGTTCTTC
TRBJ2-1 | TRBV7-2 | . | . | CASSLVTGFHNEQFF | TGTGCCAGCAGCTTAGTCACAGGCTTCCACAATGAGCAGTTCTTC
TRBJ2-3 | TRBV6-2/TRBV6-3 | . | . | CASSYSRAPSTDTQYF | TGTGCCAGCAGTTACTCGCGGGCCCCTAGCACAGATACGCAGTATTTT